This TCR beta chain was captured by sequencing in a study of blood T cell repertoires in COVID-19. Study information: COVID-19 samples from acute and convalescent phases originated in the United States, Italy and Spain. Sources were T cells, B-cell-depleted T cells, or PBMCs; the material itself was cDNA or gDNA.

This CDR3 contains 15 residues. Germline V CDR1 and CDR2: SGHTA, FQGNSA. V lost 3 bases and J lost 2, with 13 bases in between. Participant-given clinical history determined each cohort assignment. Per the original methods: Amplification of reference gene primers was used by the study to estimate nucleated cell counts. Sequenced by immunoSEQ multiplex PCR; TCRdb stores in-frame clones only, minus some. The DNA gave D and trimming, while V, J and clone size come from that table. There are over 350,000 clones in the sample; around 87% occur only once, and 0.97% lies in the top ten. The receptor's source is a woman in her 30s with acute COVID-19. The chain carries TRBV7-2 and TRBJ1-2, with D possibly matching TRBD1 (6 bases). Material: PBMCs or T cells enriched from blood (not recorded which). The CDR3 loop is CASSFLGQPNYGYTF. Here the CDR3 DNA reads TGTGCCAGCAGCTTTCTCGGACAGCCCAACTATGGCTACACCTTC. Based on the CDR3 plus reference TRBV7-2 and TRBJ1-2, the full variable domain is GAGVSQSPSNKVTEKGKDVELRCDPISGHTALYWYRQSLGQGLEFLIYFQGNSAPDKSGLPSDRFSAERTGGSVSTLTIQRTQQEDSAVYLCASSFLGQPNYGYTFGSGTRLTVV.